This TCR beta chain was observed in a study of blood T cell repertoires in COVID-19. Using immunoSEQ multiplex PCR, the repertoire was profiled, and TCRdb retains in-frame clones only, with some absent. This sample has hundreds of thousands of clones, with 86% found just once. This clone was recorded a few times. The CDR3 sequence is 17 residues long. In germline, CDR1 is SNHLY, CDR2 FYNNEI. V gave up 4 bases and J gave up 3 bases; unmatched junction bases: 13. This chain links TRBV2 with TRBJ2-7; 9 bases align to TRBD2. This TCR derives from a woman aged 25-40 years with active or convalescent COVID-19. Input material: peripheral blood. The CDR3 reads CASSAVIWSGRNYEQYF. For the CDR3, the DNA is TGTGCCAGCAGTGCCGTGATCTGGAGCGGGAGGAACTACGAGCAGTACTTC. Variable domain in full (rest from reference TRBV2 and TRBJ2-7): EPEVTQTPSHQVTQMGQEVILRCVPISNHLYFYWYRQILGQKVEFLVSFYNNEISEKSEIFDDQFSVERPDGSNFTLKIRSTKLEDSAMYFCASSAVIWSGRNYEQYFGPGTRLTVT.